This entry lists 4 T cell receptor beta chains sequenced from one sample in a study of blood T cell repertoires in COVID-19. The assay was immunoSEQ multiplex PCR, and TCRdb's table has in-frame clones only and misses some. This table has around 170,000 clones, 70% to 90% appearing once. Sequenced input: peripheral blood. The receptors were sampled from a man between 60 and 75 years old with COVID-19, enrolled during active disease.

CDR3 protein: CATSGPPGDLVYGYTF. The CDR3 region has the DNA TGTGCCACCAGTGGGCCCCCGGGGGACCTAGTCTATGGCTACACCTTC. This chain joins TRBV24-1 and TRBJ1-2; the D gene is possibly TRBD1 (5 bases). Germline V gene lookup returns CDR1 KGHDR and CDR2 SFDVKD. CDR3 length: 16 amino acids. Between the trimmed V and J ends, which lost 5 bases and 4 bases, there was a span of 19 bases.

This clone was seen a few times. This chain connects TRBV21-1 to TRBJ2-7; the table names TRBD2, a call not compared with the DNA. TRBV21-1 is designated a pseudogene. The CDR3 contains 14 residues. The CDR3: CASSKGRRVDEQYF. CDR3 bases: TGTGCCAGCAGCAAAGGGAGGAGGGTAGACGAGCAGTACTTC.

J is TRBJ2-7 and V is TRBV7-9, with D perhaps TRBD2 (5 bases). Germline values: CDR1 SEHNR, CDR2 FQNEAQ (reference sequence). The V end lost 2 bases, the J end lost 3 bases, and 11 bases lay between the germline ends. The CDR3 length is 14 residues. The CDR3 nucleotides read TGTGCCAGCAGCTTACCCGGGAACCACTACGAGCAGTACTTC. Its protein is CASSLPGNHYEQYF.

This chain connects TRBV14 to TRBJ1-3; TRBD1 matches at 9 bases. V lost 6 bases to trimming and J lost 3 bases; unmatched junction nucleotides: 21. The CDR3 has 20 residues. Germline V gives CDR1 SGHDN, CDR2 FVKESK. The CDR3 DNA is TGTGCCAGCAGTCACTCTCCCGGGACAGGGTTACCTACCTATGGAAACACCATATATTTT. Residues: CASSHSPGTGLPTYGNTIYF.